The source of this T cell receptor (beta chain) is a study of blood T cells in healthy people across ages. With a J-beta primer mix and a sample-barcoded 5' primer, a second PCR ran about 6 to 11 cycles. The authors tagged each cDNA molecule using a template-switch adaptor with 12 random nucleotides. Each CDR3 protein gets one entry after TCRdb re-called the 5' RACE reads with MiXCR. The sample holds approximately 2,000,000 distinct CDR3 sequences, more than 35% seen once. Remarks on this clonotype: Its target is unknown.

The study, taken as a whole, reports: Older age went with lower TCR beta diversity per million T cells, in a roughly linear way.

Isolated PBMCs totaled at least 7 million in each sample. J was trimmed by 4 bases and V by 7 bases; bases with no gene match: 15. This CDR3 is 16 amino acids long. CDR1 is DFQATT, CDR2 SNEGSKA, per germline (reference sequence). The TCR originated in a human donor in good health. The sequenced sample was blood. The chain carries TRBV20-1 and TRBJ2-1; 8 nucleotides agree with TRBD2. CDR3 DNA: TGCAGTGTTGTTGGGGCGGGAGCGGGGGCATACAATGAGCAGTTCTTC. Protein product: CSVVGAGAGAYNEQFF.